These 25 T cell receptor beta chains share one sample of origin, sequenced in a study of blood T cell repertoires in COVID-19. The assay was immunoSEQ multiplex PCR, and TCRdb's table has in-frame clones only and misses some. The sample carries about 23,000 clones, 90% recorded once. The sample consisted of peripheral blood. Source of these receptors: a human donor in a cohort sampled during active COVID-19.

The chain joins TRBV19 to TRBJ2-5; TRBD2 agrees at 8 bases. The V and J ends lost 4 bases and 5 bases, in that order; junction bases with no gene match: 9. The CDR3 extends over 15 amino acids. CDR1 is LNHDA and CDR2 is SQIVND in the germline V gene (reference sequence). Here the CDR3 reads CASSRSRGGGETQYF. The DNA of the CDR3 is TGTGCCAGTAGTAGGAGCCGGGGGGGCGGCGAGACCCAGTACTTC.

A single count supports this clone. The V gene is TRBV7-3, the J gene TRBJ2-5; D remains unclear. From germline, CDR1 is SGHTA and CDR2 FQGTGA. Trimming removed 5 bases from V and 5 bases from J, with 15 bases in between. The CDR3 is 14 residues long. CDR3 amino acids: CASSPLGNWETQYF. The CDR3 DNA follows: TGTGCCAGCAGCCCCCTGGGCAACTGGGAGACCCAGTACTTC.

This clone has only one observation. The V gene is TRBV29-1, the J gene TRBJ1-1; D unresolved. Germline CDR1 and CDR2: SQVTM and ANQGSEA. Trimming shortened V by 3 bases and J by 6 bases, and 14 bases separated the two germline ends. This CDR3 spans 13 amino acids. This CDR3 reads CSVEVGGFAEAFF. The DNA for the CDR3 is TGCAGCGTTGAGGTTGGAGGGTTCGCTGAAGCTTTCTTT. Complete variable domain (other parts from reference TRBV29-1 and TRBJ1-1): SAVISQKPSRDICQRGTSLTIQCQVDSQVTMMFWYRQQPGQSLTLIATANQGSEATYESGFVIDKFPISRPNLTFSTLTVSNMSPEDSSIYLCSVEVGGFAEAFFGQGTRLTVV.

This sequence joins TRBV19 and TRBJ1-4; D perhaps matches TRBD1 (6 bases). This CDR3 is 15 amino acids long. V was clipped by 3 bases and J by 8 bases, with 16 bases between them. Germline-derived CDR1 and CDR2 are LNHDA and SQIVND (reference sequence). Here the CDR3 DNA reads TGTGCCAGTAGTATTCTAGCGGGGACATGGGAAAAACTGTTTTTT. This gives the protein CASSILAGTWEKLFF. Filled out from reference TRBV19 and TRBJ1-4, the complete variable domain reads DGGITQSPKYLFRKEGQNVTLSCEQNLNHDAMYWYRQDPGQGLRLIYYSQIVNDFQKGDIAEGYSVSREKKESFPLTVTSAQKNPTAFYLCASSILAGTWEKLFFGSGTQLSVL.

This clone was seen a few times. The chain recombines TRBV3-1 (or the pseudogene TRBV3-2) with TRBJ1-1, with D uncertain. The germline gives CDR1 LGHDT, CDR2 YNNKEL (reference sequence). The germline V and J ends were trimmed by 6 bases and 1 base, with 12 bases remaining between them. The CDR3 covers 14 residues. The CDR3 sequence: CASSLIGGNTEAFF. In DNA form, the CDR3 reads TGTGCCAGCAGTCTGATCGGCGGGAACACTGAAGCTTTCTTT.

The chain carries TRBV29-1 and TRBJ1-1; D unresolved. The CDR3 is 10 residues long. The germline V gene has CDR1 SQVTM and CDR2 ANQGSEA. Trimming removed 4 bases at V and 7 bases at J, with 7 bases between. The CDR3 nucleotides read TGCAGCGTTGTGCGAGTTGAAGCTTTCTTT. Translated: CSVVRVEAFF. The full variable domain, rest sourced from reference TRBV29-1 and TRBJ1-1, is SAVISQKPSRDICQRGTSLTIQCQVDSQVTMMFWYRQQPGQSLTLIATANQGSEATYESGFVIDKFPISRPNLTFSTLTVSNMSPEDSSIYLCSVVRVEAFFGQGTRLTVV.

In its sample, this clone was seen once. This chain joins TRBV5-1 and TRBJ2-5; the match to TRBD2 covers 9 bases. With V trimmed by 0 bases and J by 4 bases, 7 bases remained unmatched. The length of the CDR3 is 16 residues. Germline V gene data show CDR1 as SGHRS and CDR2 as YFSETQ. CDR3 loop: CASSLAVGSGGETQYF. CDR3 coding DNA: TGCGCCAGCAGCTTGGCCGTGGGTAGCGGGGGAGAGACCCAGTACTTC.

J is TRBJ2-4 and V is TRBV4-3, with 10 bases lining up with TRBD2. Germline CDR1 LGHNA, CDR2 YSLEER. The length of the CDR3 is 19 residues. Trimming removed 1 base from V and 3 bases from J; junction bases left unmatched: 12. This CDR3 reads CASSQGGWERGGLKNIQYF. DNA for the CDR3: TGCGCCAGCAGCCAAGGTGGTTGGGAGCGGGGGGGCCTCAAAAACATTCAGTACTTC.

The CDR3 DNA follows: TGTGCCTGGAGTGTACGGGGGGCGAACACTGAAGCTTTCTTT. This encodes CAWSVRGANTEAFF. The rearrangement uses TRBV30 and TRBJ1-1, with D tentatively TRBD1 (6 bases). The V gene lost 0 bases and the J gene lost 1 base, with 9 bases spanning the gap. Germline V lookup: CDR1 GTSNPN, CDR2 SVGIG (reference sequence). This CDR3 comprises 14 residues. Drawing the rest from reference TRBV30 and TRBJ1-1, the complete variable domain is SQTIHQWPATLVQPVGSPLSLECTVEGTSNPNLYWYRQAAGRGLQLLFYSVGIGQISSEVPQNLSASRPQDRQFILSSKKLLLSDSGFYLCAWSVRGANTEAFFGQGTRLTVV.

The V and J genes are TRBV7-2 and TRBJ2-5, with D maybe TRBD2 (5 bases). The CDR3 spans 14 residues. Germline V lookup: CDR1 SGHTA, CDR2 FQGNSA. V lost 5 bases to trimming and J lost 2 bases, with 12 bases between them. CDR3 amino acids: CASSELGRQETQYF. CDR3 DNA: TGTGCCAGCAGCGAACTAGGCCGGCAAGAGACCCAGTACTTC.

V gene TRBV24-1 combines with J gene TRBJ1-2; TRBD1 agrees at 7 bases. The CDR3 is made up of 13 amino acids. Trimming at V came to 4 bases and at J to 8 bases, leaving 6 bases not matched to a gene. Per germline, CDR1 KGHDR and CDR2 SFDVKD. Here the CDR3 DNA reads TGTGCCACCAGTGACCAGACAGGGTGGGGCTACACCTTC. Amino acids: CATSDQTGWGYTF.

The genes are TRBV7-6 and TRBJ1-6; the D gene is possibly TRBD1 (6 bases). The germline gives CDR1 SGHVS, CDR2 FNYEAQ. V gave up 0 bases and J gave up 7 bases, with 13 bases separating them. This CDR3 spans 16 amino acids. The CDR3 sequence: CASSLALSGVNSPLHF. The CDR3 DNA reads TGTGCCAGCAGCTTAGCACTATCAGGGGTAAATTCACCCCTCCACTTT.

The chain combines TRBV7-2 with TRBJ2-3, with 8 nucleotides matching TRBD2. Germline values: CDR1 SGHTA, CDR2 FQGNSA. CDR3 length equals 15 residues. The V and J ends lost 10 bases and 1 base, in that order; junction bases with no gene match: 10. The CDR3 sequence: CATATRGAGTDTQYF. CDR3 DNA sequence: TGTGCCACCGCCACGCGGGGGGCAGGCACAGATACGCAGTATTTT.

This clone has a handful of counts. The genes are TRBV7-3 and TRBJ1-1; 7 bases align to TRBD1. Germline V gives CDR1 SGHTA, CDR2 FQGTGA. The CDR3 has 12 amino acids. V was clipped by 3 bases and J by 8 bases; unmatched bases: 3. CDR3 in amino acids: CASSFATGEAFF. The CDR3 nucleotides are TGTGCCAGCAGCTTCGCGACAGGGGAAGCTTTCTTT.

The genes are TRBV6-1 and TRBJ2-7; D call uncertain. CDR1 MNHNS and CDR2 SASEGT come from the germline V gene. With 3 bases removed from V and 0 bases from J, the gap between germline ends came to 12 bases. The CDR3 contains 15 residues. The CDR3 coding sequence is TGTGCCAGCAGTGACGCCACCCACTACTCCTACGAGCAGTACTTC. As protein: CASSDATHYSYEQYF.

A single count supports this clone. The chain recombines TRBV7-2 with TRBJ2-1; no reliable D call. This CDR3 has 14 residues. The germline V gene has CDR1 SGHTA and CDR2 FQGNSA. V lost 7 bases, J lost 8 bases, and 18 bases lay in between. This CDR3 is CASKPQRSAHEQFF. As DNA, the CDR3 is TGTGCCAGCAAACCCCAGCGCAGCGCCCATGAGCAGTTCTTC.

The V gene is TRBV29-1, the J gene TRBJ1-4, with 7 bases identical to TRBD1. This CDR3 is 14 amino acids long. Germline CDR1 is SQVTM and CDR2 is ANQGSEA. Trimming cost V 1 base and J 4 bases; bases outside gene matches: 3. The CDR3 DNA reads as TGCAGCGTTGAAGGTCAGGGGGATAATGAAAAACTGTTTTTT. Amino acids: CSVEGQGDNEKLFF.

The V call is TRBV3-1 (or the pseudogene TRBV3-2), the J call TRBJ2-1; 8 nucleotides line up with TRBD2. V dropped 0 bases and J dropped 3; count of bases not matched to a gene: 13. This CDR3 has 19 amino acids. The germline V gene has CDR1 LGHDT and CDR2 YNNKEL (reference sequence). The CDR3 loop reads CASSQEFLAGGPIYNEQFF. CDR3 nucleotide sequence: TGTGCCAGCAGCCAAGAATTCCTGGCGGGGGGCCCCATCTACAATGAGCAGTTCTTC.

The J gene is TRBJ1-1, the V gene TRBV7-9; no definite D call. This CDR3 has 13 amino acids. Germline CDR1 SEHNR, CDR2 FQNEAQ (reference sequence). V gave up 1 base and J gave up 5 bases, with 8 bases separating them. The CDR3 is CASSLEGVTEAFF. The CDR3 DNA sequence: TGTGCCAGCAGCTTAGAGGGAGTAACTGAAGCTTTCTTT.

The chain carries TRBV7-3 and TRBJ1-1; 11 nucleotides match TRBD1. CDR3 size: 13 residues. J was trimmed by 8 bases and V by 5 bases; bases with no gene match: 4. Germline loops: CDR1 SGHTA, CDR2 FQGTGA. The CDR3 coding sequence is TGTGCCAGCAGCCCCGGGACAGGGGGAGAAGCTTTCTTT. It codes for CASSPGTGGEAFF. The whole variable domain, remainder taken from reference TRBV7-3 and TRBJ1-1, is GAGVSQTPSNKVTEKGKYVELRCDPISGHTALYWYRQSLGQGPEFLIYFQGTGAADDSGLPNDRFFAVRPEGSVSTLKIQRTERGDSAVYLCASSPGTGGEAFFGQGTRLTVV.

The chain links TRBV4-2 to TRBJ2-5; 9 bases line up with TRBD1. Germline values: CDR1 LGHNA, CDR2 YNFKEQ. V shed 1 base, J shed 5 bases, and the junction held 8 bases outside the gene matches. CDR3 length equals 16 residues. In DNA, the CDR3 is TGTGCCAGCAGCCAAGTCTTGGGACAGGGTGATGAGACCCAGTACTTC. Translated, it gives CASSQVLGQGDETQYF.

On this clone: Other DNA sequences in this sample translate to the same CDR3. The CDR3 spells CASSHRGVLPNEKLFF. The CDR3 DNA is TGTGCCAGCAGTCACCGAGGAGTCCTTCCTAATGAAAAACTGTTTTTT. The chain links TRBV25-1 to TRBJ1-4; D is unclear. This CDR3 has 16 amino acids. Germline CDR1 is MGHDK and CDR2 is SYGVNS. V dropped 5 bases and J dropped 3 bases, with 16 bases sitting between them.

This chain connects TRBV7-9 to TRBJ1-2, with D uncertain. The germline gives CDR1 SEHNR, CDR2 FQNEAQ (reference sequence). Trimming removed 0 bases at V and 8 bases at J, with 25 bases between. CDR3 length: 18 amino acids. CDR3 DNA: TGTGCCAGCAGCTTAGCGCTCAAGTTCGGGGAGAGGTTGCTCGGCTACACCTTC. Translated: CASSLALKFGERLLGYTF.

The chain uses TRBV19 and TRBJ1-1; D might be TRBD1 (6 bases). This CDR3 has 12 amino acids. V was clipped by 4 bases and J by 8 bases, with 11 bases between them. From germline, CDR1 is LNHDA and CDR2 SQIVND (reference sequence). CDR3 in DNA: TGTGCCAGTAGTACCACAGGGCGCGAAGCTTTCTTT. It is translated as CASSTTGREAFF.

This clone was seen a single time. The genes are TRBV5-6 and TRBJ1-2; D unclear. This CDR3 comprises 12 residues. In germline, CDR1 is SGHDT, CDR2 YYEEEE. V lost 2 bases, J lost 8 bases, and 10 bases lay in between. This CDR3 is CASSLNKYGYTF. In DNA form, the CDR3 reads TGTGCCAGCAGCTTAAACAAATACGGCTACACCTTC.